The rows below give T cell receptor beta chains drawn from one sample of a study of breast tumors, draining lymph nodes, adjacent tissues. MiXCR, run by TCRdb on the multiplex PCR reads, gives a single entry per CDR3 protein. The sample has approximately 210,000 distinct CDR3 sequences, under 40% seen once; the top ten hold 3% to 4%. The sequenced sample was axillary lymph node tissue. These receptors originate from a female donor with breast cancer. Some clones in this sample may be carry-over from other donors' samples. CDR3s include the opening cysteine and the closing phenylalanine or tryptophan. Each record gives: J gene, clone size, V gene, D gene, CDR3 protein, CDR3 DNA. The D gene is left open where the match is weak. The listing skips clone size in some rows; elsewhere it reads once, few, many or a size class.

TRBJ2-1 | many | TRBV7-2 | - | CASSLGQGGYNEQFF | TGTGCCAGCAGCTTAGGGCAGGGGGGCTACAATGAGCAGTTCTTC
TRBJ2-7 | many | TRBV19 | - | CASSRGNRLSEQYF | TGTGCCAGTAGTAGAGGGAATAGGCTTTCCGAGCAGTACTTC
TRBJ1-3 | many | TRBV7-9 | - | CASSPPAERGNTIYF | TGTGCCAGCAGCCCACCAGCGGAAAGGGGAAACACCATATATTTT
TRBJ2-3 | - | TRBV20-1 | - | CSASSIRRGADMQYF | TGCAGTGCCAGTAGTATTCGACGGGGAGCGGATATGCAGTATTTT
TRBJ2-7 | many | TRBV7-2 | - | CASSSTPLLGEQYF | TGTGCCAGCAGCTCCACCCCCCTTTTGGGCGAGCAGTACTTC
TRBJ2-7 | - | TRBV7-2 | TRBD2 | CASSPGGTYEQYF | TGTGCCAGCAGCCCGGGAGGGACCTACGAGCAGTACTTC
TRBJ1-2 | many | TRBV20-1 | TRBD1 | CSATDRDIWSYGYTF | TGCAGTGCTACCGACAGGGACATATGGAGCTATGGCTACACCTTC
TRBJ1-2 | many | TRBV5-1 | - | CASNSEPGQNYGYTF | TGCGCCAGCAATTCTGAACCAGGGCAAAACTATGGCTACACCTTC
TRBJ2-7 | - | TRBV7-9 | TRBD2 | CASGIAGGQEQYF | TGTGCCAGCGGAATAGCGGGGGGGCAGGAGCAGTACTTC
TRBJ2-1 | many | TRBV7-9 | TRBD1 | CASSLGQGYDEQFF | TGTGCCAGCAGCTTGGGACAGGGATACGATGAGCAGTTCTTC
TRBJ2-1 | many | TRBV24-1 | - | CATSSGPGVRFF | TGTGCCACCAGCTCTGGTCCGGGAGTTAGGTTCTTC
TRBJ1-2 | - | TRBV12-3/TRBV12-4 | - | CASSSLAGVGFYYGYTF | TGTGCCAGCAGTTCCCTAGCGGGAGTGGGCTTCTATTATGGCTACACCTTC
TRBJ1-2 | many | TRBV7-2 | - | CASSQKGGRGYTF | TGTGCCAGCAGCCAAAAGGGTGGGAGGGGCTACACCTTC
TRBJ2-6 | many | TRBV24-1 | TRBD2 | CATSGSSGRATGANVLTF | TGTGCCACCAGTGGGTCTAGCGGGAGGGCCACGGGGGCCAACGTCCTGACTTTC
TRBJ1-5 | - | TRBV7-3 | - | CASSLRAGAKPDSNQPQHF | TGTGCCAGCAGCCTAAGGGCAGGGGCGAAACCAGATAGCAATCAGCCCCAGCATTTT
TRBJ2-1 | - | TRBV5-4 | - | CASSLGLDPYNEQFF | TGTGCCAGCAGCTTGGGACTGGACCCCTACAATGAGCAGTTCTTC
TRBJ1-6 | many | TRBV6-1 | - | CASSEWALGPFLHF | TGTGCCAGCAGTGAATGGGCACTGGGGCCCTTCCTCCACTTT
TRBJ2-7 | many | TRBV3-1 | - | CASSQDQPELYEQYF | TGTGCCAGCAGCCAAGATCAGCCAGAGCTCTACGAGCAGTACTTC
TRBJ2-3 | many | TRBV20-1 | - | CSARDRGQSTDTQYF | TGCAGTGCTAGAGATCGCGGGCAGAGCACAGATACGCAGTATTTT
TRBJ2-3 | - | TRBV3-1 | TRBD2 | CASSQERTRGIDTQYF | TGTGCCAGCAGCCAAGAGCGGACTAGAGGGATAGATACGCAGTATTTT
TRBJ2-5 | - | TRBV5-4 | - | CASSESGALGETQYF | TGTGCCAGCAGCGAATCAGGGGCCCTCGGGGAGACCCAGTACTTC
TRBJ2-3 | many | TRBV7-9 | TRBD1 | CASSSGQGVTDTQYF | TGTGCCAGCAGCTCGGGACAGGGGGTCACAGATACGCAGTATTTT
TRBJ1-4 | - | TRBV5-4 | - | CASSLDTFDEKLFF | TGTGCCAGCAGCTTGGATACATTTGATGAAAAACTGTTTTTT